This T cell receptor beta chain was identified in a study of blood T cell repertoires in COVID-19. With V trimmed by 8 bases and J by 5 bases, 9 bases remained unmatched. This CDR3 contains 15 residues. Germline assignment: CDR1 SNHLY and CDR2 FYNNEI. Some clones are missing from TCRdb's copy, which holds only in-frame ones; the method was immunoSEQ multiplex PCR. This table has 150,000 to 200,000 clones, roughly 80% appearing once. V usage is TRBV2 and J usage is TRBJ1-1, with 12 bases fitting TRBD1. Sequencing was carried out using peripheral blood. The sequence derives from a woman between 25 and 40 years old with acute or convalescent COVID-19. The CDR3 bases are TGTGCCAGCGGGAGGGACAGGGGGCACTCTACTGAAGCTTTCTTT. It translates to CASGRDRGHSTEAFF. The full variable domain, in which reference TRBV2 and TRBJ1-1 provide the parts outside the CDR3, is EPEVTQTPSHQVTQMGQEVILRCVPISNHLYFYWYRQILGQKVEFLVSFYNNEISEKSEIFDDQFSVERPDGSNFTLKIRSTKLEDSAMYFCASGRDRGHSTEAFFGQGTRLTVV.